This section outlines one T cell receptor beta chain sequence together with its context. This entry belongs to a study of blood T cell repertoires in COVID-19. Two negative PCRs, clearance, or symptom resolution had been documented for recovered Cohort 3 donors. Germline V gives CDR1 SNHLY, CDR2 FYNNEI. Trimming cost V 4 bases and J 5 bases; bases outside gene matches: 12. The CDR3 extends over 16 amino acids. Per the original data handling: The authors estimated nucleated cell counts from reference gene primer amplification. Clones were read by immunoSEQ multiplex PCR, and TCRdb kept only the in-frame ones, dropping some. That table supplies the V and J calls and clone size; D and trimming were determined from the DNA. Of about 210,000 clones in the sample, less than 85% were seen once.

Material for sequencing was PBMCs or T cells enriched from blood (not recorded which). This sequence originates from a man between 35 and 55 years old who had recovered from COVID-19. The chain combines TRBV2 with TRBJ1-2, with 8 bases lining up with TRBD1. The CDR3 is CASSVDRVKTFYGYTF. The CDR3, as DNA: TGTGCCAGCAGTGTGGACAGGGTAAAGACCTTTTATGGCTACACCTTC.